The rows below give T cell receptor beta chains drawn from one sample of a study of Ad26.COV2.S vaccination and SARS-CoV-2 variants. Libraries were prepared by immunoSEQ multiplex PCR; TCRdb keeps only in-frame clonotypes and omits some of them. This table holds some 520,000 clones, about 83% found once. Sequenced material: peripheral blood, taken in a trial of Ad26.COV2.S vaccine versus placebo. Source of these receptors: a person between 18 and 60 years old who received the Ad26.COV2.S COVID-19 vaccine or a placebo. The CDR3 runs from the conserved cysteine through the conserved F or W. The D gene is left open where the match is weak. The size entry is marked missing in some rows and otherwise reads once, few, many or a size class.

>TRBV6-5|-|-|TRBJ1-2
CASSYARGSYGYTF
TGTGCCAGCAGTTACGCCCGCGGATCATATGGCTACACCTTC
>TRBV3-1/TRBV3-2|-|-|TRBJ2-2
CASSQEGRFSGELFF
TGTGCCAGCAGCCAAGAAGGCAGGTTTTCAGGGGAGCTGTTTTTT
>TRBV5-1|TRBD1|-|TRBJ1-2
CASSLESGQGSGYTF
TGCGCCAGCAGTCTGGAGTCTGGACAGGGCTCTGGCTACACCTTC
>TRBV5-1|-|-|TRBJ2-5
CASRTGFQETQYF
TGCGCCAGCCGAACAGGGTTCCAAGAGACCCAGTACTTC
>TRBV25-1|-|-|TRBJ1-1
CATHPPGNTEAFF
TGTGCCACCCATCCTCCTGGGAACACTGAAGCTTTCTTT
>TRBV30|TRBD1|-|TRBJ1-2
CAWSPDRAYGYTF
TGTGCCTGGAGTCCCGACAGGGCTTATGGCTACACCTTC
>TRBV12-3/TRBV12-4|-|-|TRBJ1-2
CASSLTGFRGYTF
TGTGCCAGCAGTTTAACGGGTTTCCGTGGCTACACCTTC
>TRBV19|TRBD2|-|TRBJ2-7
CASSIDGLAGGEQYF
TGTGCCAGTAGTATAGATGGACTAGCGGGAGGCGAGCAGTACTTC
>TRBV19|-|-|TRBJ2-3
CASRKETVTSTDTQYF
TGTGCCAGTAGAAAGGAGACAGTGACCTCCACAGATACGCAGTATTTT
>TRBV24-1|-|-|TRBJ2-5
CATSAPGGEETQYF
TGTGCCACCAGTGCGCCAGGAGGAGAAGAGACCCAGTACTTC
>TRBV5-1|-|-|TRBJ1-4
CASSLGGTNEKLFF
TGCGCCAGCAGCTTAGGTGGCACTAATGAAAAACTGTTTTTT
>TRBV6-5|TRBD1|once|TRBJ2-7
CASSLVGQGRSYEQYF
TGTGCCAGCAGTTTGGTCGGACAGGGGCGCTCTTACGAGCAGTACTTC
>TRBV6-6|TRBD1|-|TRBJ2-2
CASRGTVNTGELFF
TGTGCCAGCAGAGGGACAGTGAACACCGGGGAGCTGTTTTTT
>TRBV6-5|TRBD1|-|TRBJ1-4
CASRTGGSEKLFF
TGTGCCAGCAGGACAGGGGGGAGTGAAAAACTGTTTTTT
>TRBV6-5|-|-|TRBJ2-6
CASLSNSGANVLTF
TGTGCCAGCTTGAGTAACTCTGGGGCCAACGTCCTGACTTTC
>TRBV28|TRBD1|-|TRBJ1-2
CASVEGGGSYGYTF
TGTGCCAGCGTCGAAGGGGGCGGGAGCTATGGCTACACCTTC
>TRBV6-1|TRBD1|-|TRBJ2-5
CASSEATGEETQYF
TGTGCCAGCAGTGAAGCAACAGGGGAAGAGACCCAGTACTTC
>TRBV28|-|-|TRBJ1-2
CASSLWKTASNYGYTF
TGTGCCAGCAGTTTATGGAAGACAGCTTCTAACTATGGCTACACCTTC
>TRBV28|-|-|TRBJ1-4
CASSHPGRREKLFF
TGTGCCAGCAGCCACCCGGGACGCAGGGAAAAACTGTTTTTT
>TRBV5-1|-|once|TRBJ2-5
CASSLAGQGVETQYF
TGCGCCAGCAGCTTGGCTGGGCAGGGAGTGGAGACCCAGTACTTC
>TRBV3-1/TRBV3-2|-|-|TRBJ2-4
CASSQSGGNIQYF
TGTGCCAGCAGCCAAAGTGGAGGAAACATTCAGTACTTC
>TRBV19|-|-|TRBJ2-7
CAKGAYEQYF
TGTGCTAAAGGGGCCTACGAGCAGTACTTC
>TRBV2|TRBD1|-|TRBJ2-7
CASSASGTGGHEQYF
TGTGCCAGCAGCGCCTCCGGGACAGGGGGCCACGAGCAGTACTTC
>TRBV5-4|-|once|TRBJ2-7
CASSPEVLGNSYEQYF
TGTGCCAGCAGCCCGGAGGTGCTAGGGAACTCCTACGAGCAGTACTTC
>TRBV28|-|few|TRBJ2-7
CASSFRRGSAYEQYF
TGTGCCAGCAGTTTTCGAAGGGGGAGTGCCTACGAGCAGTACTTC
>TRBV6-6|-|-|TRBJ1-5
CASSYSRGGGNQPQHF
TGTGCCAGCAGTTACTCCAGGGGAGGAGGCAATCAGCCCCAGCATTTT
>TRBV18|TRBD2|-|TRBJ2-7
CASSPGTSGTYEQYF
TGTGCCAGCTCACCCGGGACTAGCGGGACCTACGAGCAGTACTTC
>TRBV5-8|-|-|TRBJ1-6
CASSLEDLDSYNSPLHF
TGTGCCAGCAGCTTGGAGGACCTGGACTCCTATAATTCACCCCTCCACTTT
>TRBV7-2|TRBD2|few|TRBJ2-1
CASSLTSGILNEQFF
TGTGCCAGCAGCCTGACTAGCGGGATACTCAATGAGCAGTTCTTC
>TRBV3-1/TRBV3-2|-|-|TRBJ2-3
CASSQVRADRTDTQYF
TGTGCCAGCAGCCAAGTTCGGGCCGACCGCACAGATACGCAGTATTTT
>TRBV9|TRBD2|-|TRBJ2-3
CASSVGGGRSTDTQYF
TGTGCCAGCAGCGTAGGGGGCGGGAGGTCCACAGATACGCAGTATTTT
>TRBV5-1|-|few|TRBJ2-2
CASSLGGGYGGELFF
TGCGCCAGCAGCCTGGGTGGAGGCTATGGCGGGGAGCTGTTTTTT
>TRBV5-4|TRBD1|-|TRBJ2-3
CASSLTTGGGRGHTQYF
TGTGCCAGCAGCCTGACCACAGGGGGCGGGAGAGGGCATACGCAGTATTTT
>TRBV5-4|TRBD2|-|TRBJ2-5
CASSTSSGAGGPGETQYF
TGTGCCAGCAGCACCTCTTCGGGGGCGGGAGGGCCTGGAGAGACCCAGTACTTC
>TRBV4-3|-|-|TRBJ2-2
CASSQDRGTGELFF
TGCGCCAGCAGCCAAGATCGTGGGACCGGGGAGCTGTTTTTT
>TRBV4-3|TRBD1|-|TRBJ2-7
CASSQASTGGYEQYF
TGCGCCAGCAGCCAAGCGTCCACAGGGGGGTACGAGCAGTACTTC
>TRBV7-8|-|-|TRBJ1-3
CASSPQTSFSGNTIYF
TGTGCCAGCAGCCCCCAGACTTCCTTCTCTGGAAACACCATATATTTT